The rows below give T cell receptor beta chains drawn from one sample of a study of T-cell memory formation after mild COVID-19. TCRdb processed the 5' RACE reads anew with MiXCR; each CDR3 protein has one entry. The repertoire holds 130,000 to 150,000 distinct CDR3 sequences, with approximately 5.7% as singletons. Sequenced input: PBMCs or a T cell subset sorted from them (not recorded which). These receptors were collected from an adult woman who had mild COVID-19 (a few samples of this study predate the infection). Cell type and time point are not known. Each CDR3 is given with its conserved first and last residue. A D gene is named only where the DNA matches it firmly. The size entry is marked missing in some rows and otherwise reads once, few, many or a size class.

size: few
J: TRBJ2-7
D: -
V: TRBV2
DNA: TGTGCCAGCAAGATACAGGGTACCGCCTACGAGCAGTACTTC
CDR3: CASKIQGTAYEQYF

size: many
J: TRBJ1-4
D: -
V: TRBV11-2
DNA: TGTGCCAGCAGCTCCGTTTTATCGGGGCTGAGCGAAAAACTGTTTTTT
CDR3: CASSSVLSGLSEKLFF

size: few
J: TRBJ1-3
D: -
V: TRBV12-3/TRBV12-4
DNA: TGTGCCAGCAGTCGAAGGGAGGAGGGAAACACCATATATTTT
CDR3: CASSRREEGNTIYF

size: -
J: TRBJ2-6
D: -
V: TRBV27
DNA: TGTGCCAGCAGTTTAAGGGCAACCTCTGGGGCCAACGTCCTGACTTTC
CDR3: CASSLRATSGANVLTF

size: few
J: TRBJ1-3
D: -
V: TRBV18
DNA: TGTGCCAGCTCACCCAGGGAAAGTGGAAACACCATATATTTT
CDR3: CASSPRESGNTIYF

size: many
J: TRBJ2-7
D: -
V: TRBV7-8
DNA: TGTGCCAGCAGCCGAGGGGTGGACGAGCAGTACTTC
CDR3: CASSRGVDEQYF

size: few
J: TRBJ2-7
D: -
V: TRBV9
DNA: TGTGCCAGCAGCGTAGACGGAAACTACGAGCAGTACTTC
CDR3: CASSVDGNYEQYF

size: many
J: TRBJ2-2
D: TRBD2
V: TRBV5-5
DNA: TGTGCCAGCAGCAGGCCGGGACTAGGCCCTGGGGGGGAGCTGTTTTTT
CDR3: CASSRPGLGPGGELFF

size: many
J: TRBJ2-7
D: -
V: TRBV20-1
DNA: TGCAGTGCCAACTCAGGGGCGACTGGCGAGCAGTACTTC
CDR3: CSANSGATGEQYF

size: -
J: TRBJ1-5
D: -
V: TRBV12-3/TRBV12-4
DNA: TGTGCCAGCGGCATGGGGGGCTCCAGGGAGCCCCAGCATTTT
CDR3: CASGMGGSREPQHF

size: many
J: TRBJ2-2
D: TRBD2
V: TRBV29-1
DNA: TGCAGCGTCTCCTCTCCGGGACTAGTCCGCAACACCGGGGAGCTGTTTTTT
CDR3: CSVSSPGLVRNTGELFF

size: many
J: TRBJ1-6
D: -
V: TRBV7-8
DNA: TGTGCCAGCAGCGAGTCCAGGGACTATAATTCACCCCTCCACTTT
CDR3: CASSESRDYNSPLHF

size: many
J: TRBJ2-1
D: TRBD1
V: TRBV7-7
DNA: TGTGCCAGCAGCCCCTTAGGGACAGGTCGCGATGAGCAGTTCTTC
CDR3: CASSPLGTGRDEQFF

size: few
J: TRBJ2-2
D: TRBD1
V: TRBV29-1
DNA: TGCAGCGATAGGGGACAGGGGGCCGGGGAGCTGTTTTTT
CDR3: CSDRGQGAGELFF

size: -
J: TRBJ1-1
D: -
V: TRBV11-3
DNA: TGTGCCAGCAGCTTGAGCGGGGGGATGAACACTGAAGCTTTCTTT
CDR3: CASSLSGGMNTEAFF

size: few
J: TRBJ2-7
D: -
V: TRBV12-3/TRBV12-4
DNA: TGTGCCAGCAGCGCGCCGGGCTCCTACGAGCAGTACTTC
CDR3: CASSAPGSYEQYF

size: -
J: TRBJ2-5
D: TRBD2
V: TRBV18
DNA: TGTGCCAGCTCACCACTGCGGGGGTACCAAGAGACCCAGTACTTC
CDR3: CASSPLRGYQETQYF

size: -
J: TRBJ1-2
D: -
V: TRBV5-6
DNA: TGTGCCAGCAGCTTTATATTCGACGAGGAGGGCTACACCTTC
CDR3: CASSFIFDEEGYTF

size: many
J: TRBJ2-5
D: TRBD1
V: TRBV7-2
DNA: TGTGCCAGCTTACCACAGGGGATCCGGGAGACCCAGTACTTC
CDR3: CASLPQGIRETQYF

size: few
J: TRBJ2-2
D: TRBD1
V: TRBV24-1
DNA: TGTGCCGCGGGACAGGCCTACACCGGGGAGCTGTTTTTT
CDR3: CAAGQAYTGELFF

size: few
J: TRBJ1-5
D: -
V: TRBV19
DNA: TGTGCCAGTACCCCGGCTCATAGGGGGTCCCGAAATCAGCCCCAGCATTTT
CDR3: CASTPAHRGSRNQPQHF

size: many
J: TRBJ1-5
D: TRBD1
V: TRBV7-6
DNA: TGTGCCAGCAGCTATGGACAGGGAGGTCAGCCCCAGCATTTT
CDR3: CASSYGQGGQPQHF

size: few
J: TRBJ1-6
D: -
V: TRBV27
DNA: TGTGCCAGCAGTTTTCACTCCTATAATTCACCCCTCCACTTT
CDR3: CASSFHSYNSPLHF

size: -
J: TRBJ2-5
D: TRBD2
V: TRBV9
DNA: TGTGACAGCAGCGTAGGAGGTAGCGGGAGGTTGGAGACCCAGTACTTC
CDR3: CDSSVGGSGRLETQYF

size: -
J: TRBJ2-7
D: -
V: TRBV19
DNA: TGTGCCAGTAGTATTGGGACGGTTGGGTACGAGCAGTACTTC
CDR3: CASSIGTVGYEQYF

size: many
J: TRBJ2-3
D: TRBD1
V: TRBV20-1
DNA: TGCAGCAATCAGGGGGCGTTATCTAGCACAGATACGCAGTATTTT
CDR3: CSNQGALSSTDTQYF

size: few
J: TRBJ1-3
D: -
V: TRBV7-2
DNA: TGTGCCACCTTATCGCAGACAGAGGTCTCTGGAAACACCATATATTTT
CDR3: CATLSQTEVSGNTIYF

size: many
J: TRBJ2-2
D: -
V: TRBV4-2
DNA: TGTGCCAGCCAGACAGAGGCAGACACCGGGGAGCTGTTTTTT
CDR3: CASQTEADTGELFF

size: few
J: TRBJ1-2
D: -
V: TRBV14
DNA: TGTGCCAGCAGCCAGGCGGGGGTAATCTATGGCTACACCTTC
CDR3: CASSQAGVIYGYTF

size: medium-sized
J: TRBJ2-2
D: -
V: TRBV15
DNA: TGTGCCACCTCGGCCGGACCGAACACCGGGGAGCTGTTTTTT
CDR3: CATSAGPNTGELFF

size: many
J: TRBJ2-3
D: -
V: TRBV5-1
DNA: TGCGCCAGCAGCGTGCTGACAGATACGCAGTATTTT
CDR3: CASSVLTDTQYF

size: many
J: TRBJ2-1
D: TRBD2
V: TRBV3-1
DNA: TGTGCCAGCAGCCATCCAACCGCTAGCGGGGGGGCGCGGGAGCAGTTCTTC
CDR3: CASSHPTASGGAREQFF

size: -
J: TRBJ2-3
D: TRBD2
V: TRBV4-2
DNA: TGTGCCAGCAGCCAAGGAGCCGGGGGGGTTTCAGATACGCAGTATTTT
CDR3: CASSQGAGGVSDTQYF

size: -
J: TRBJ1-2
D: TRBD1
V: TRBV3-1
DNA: TGTGCCAGCAGACAGGGGGAGTATGGCTACACCTTC
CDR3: CASRQGEYGYTF

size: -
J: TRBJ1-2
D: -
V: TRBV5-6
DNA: TGTGCCAGCAGCCTCGGACGGTACTATGGCTACACCTTC
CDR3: CASSLGRYYGYTF

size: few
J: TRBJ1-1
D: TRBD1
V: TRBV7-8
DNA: TGTGCCAGCAGCGGAAGGACAGGGTTAATCACTGAAGCTTTCTTT
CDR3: CASSGRTGLITEAFF

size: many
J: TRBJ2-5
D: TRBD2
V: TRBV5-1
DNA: TGCGCCAGCAGGCGATTTACTAGCGGGGGGGCCGGAGAGACCCAGTACTTC
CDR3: CASRRFTSGGAGETQYF

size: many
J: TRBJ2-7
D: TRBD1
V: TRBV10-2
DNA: TGCGCCAGCAGTGGACCGGGACAGGGCTCCTACGAGCAGTACTTC
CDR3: CASSGPGQGSYEQYF

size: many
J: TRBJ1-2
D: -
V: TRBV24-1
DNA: TGTGCCACCAGTTCCGGCTATGGCTACACCTTC
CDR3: CATSSGYGYTF

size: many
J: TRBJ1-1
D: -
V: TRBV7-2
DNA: TGTGCCAGCAGCTTAGCCACAGCATTTAGTGAAGCTTTCTTT
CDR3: CASSLATAFSEAFF

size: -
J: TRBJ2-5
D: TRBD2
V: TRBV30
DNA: TGTGCCTGGAGAAGTAAACTAGCGGGGCAAGAGACCCAGTACTTC
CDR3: CAWRSKLAGQETQYF

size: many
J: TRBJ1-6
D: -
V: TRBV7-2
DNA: TGTGCCAGCAGCTTAGTTGGAAGTTATTCACCCCTCCACTTT
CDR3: CASSLVGSYSPLHF

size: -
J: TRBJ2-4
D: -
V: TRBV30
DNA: TGTGCCTGGAGCGCATGGTTGGGAGACATTCAGTACTTC
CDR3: CAWSAWLGDIQYF

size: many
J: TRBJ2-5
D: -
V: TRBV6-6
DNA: TGTGCCAGCAGCGGGGGACAGCATCAAGAGACCCAGTACTTC
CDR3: CASSGGQHQETQYF

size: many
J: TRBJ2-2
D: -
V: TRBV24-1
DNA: TGTGCCACCAAAGAATTAGGGACCGGGGAGCTGTTTTTT
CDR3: CATKELGTGELFF